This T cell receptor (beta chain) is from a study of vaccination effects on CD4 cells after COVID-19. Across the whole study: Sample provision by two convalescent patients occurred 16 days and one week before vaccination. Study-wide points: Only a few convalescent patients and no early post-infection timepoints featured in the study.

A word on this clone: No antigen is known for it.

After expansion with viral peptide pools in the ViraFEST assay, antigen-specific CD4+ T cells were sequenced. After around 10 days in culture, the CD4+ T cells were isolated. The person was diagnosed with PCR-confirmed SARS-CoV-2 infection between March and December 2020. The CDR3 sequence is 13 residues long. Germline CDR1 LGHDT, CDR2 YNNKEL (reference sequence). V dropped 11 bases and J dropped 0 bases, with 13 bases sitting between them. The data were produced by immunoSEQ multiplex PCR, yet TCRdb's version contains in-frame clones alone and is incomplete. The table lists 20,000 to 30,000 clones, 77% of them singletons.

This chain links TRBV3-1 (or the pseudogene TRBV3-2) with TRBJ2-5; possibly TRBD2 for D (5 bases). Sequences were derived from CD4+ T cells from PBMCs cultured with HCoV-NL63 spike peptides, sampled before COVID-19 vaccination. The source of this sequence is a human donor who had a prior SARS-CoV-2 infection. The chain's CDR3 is CAFRRGYQETQYF. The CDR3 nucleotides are TGTGCCTTCCGCCGGGGATACCAAGAGACCCAGTACTTC.